This TCR beta chain was recorded in a study of T-cell reconstitution after alpha-beta-depleted transplantation in children. Unique molecular identifiers were incorporated when the TCRbeta library was constructed. MiXCR, applied by TCRdb to the PCR reads, yields one record per CDR3 protein. The repertoire holds fewer than 400,000 distinct CDR3 sequences, with 20% as singletons. The starting material was PBMCs from the stem cell graft donor, obtained from the stem cell graft. This TCR derives from a human donor who donated a stem cell graft to a child with acute myeloid leukemia.

The CDR3 DNA reads as TGTGCCAGCAGCCACTTCCAGGGGGCGGGAGCGAACTCCTACGAGCAGTACTTC. Amino acids: CASSHFQGAGANSYEQYF. J is TRBJ2-7 and V is TRBV4-2, with D tentatively TRBD1 (8 bases). The CDR3 has 18 residues. V was trimmed by 3 bases and J by 0 bases, leaving 21 bases between them. Looked up from germline, CDR1 is LGHNA and CDR2 is YNFKEQ.